This TCR beta chain comes out of a study of blood T cell repertoires in COVID-19. Study as a whole: The United States, Italy and Spain were the sources of the acute and convalescent COVID-19 samples. The cDNA or gDNA used as material had been derived from T cells, B-cell-depleted T cells, or PBMCs.

Germline V lookup: CDR1 LNHNV, CDR2 YYDKDF (reference sequence). The germline V and J ends were trimmed by 1 base and 1 base, with 10 bases remaining between them. This CDR3 is 15 amino acids long. In the original analysis: Estimation of nucleated cell counts was performed using reference gene primer amplification. TCRdb's table, derived via immunoSEQ multiplex PCR, lists solely in-frame clones and lacks some. From that table come the V and J calls and clone size; the DNA was used to work out D and trimming. This table holds around 100,000 clones, under 85% found once. The sequenced sample consisted of peripheral blood. This receptor was identified in a human donor in a cohort sampled during active COVID-19. The V gene is TRBV15, the J gene TRBJ1-1; TRBD1 is a possible D gene (5 bases). In DNA form, the CDR3 reads TGTGCCACCAGCAGAGCACAGGTCAGGAACACTGAAGCTTTCTTT. It is translated as CATSRAQVRNTEAFF.